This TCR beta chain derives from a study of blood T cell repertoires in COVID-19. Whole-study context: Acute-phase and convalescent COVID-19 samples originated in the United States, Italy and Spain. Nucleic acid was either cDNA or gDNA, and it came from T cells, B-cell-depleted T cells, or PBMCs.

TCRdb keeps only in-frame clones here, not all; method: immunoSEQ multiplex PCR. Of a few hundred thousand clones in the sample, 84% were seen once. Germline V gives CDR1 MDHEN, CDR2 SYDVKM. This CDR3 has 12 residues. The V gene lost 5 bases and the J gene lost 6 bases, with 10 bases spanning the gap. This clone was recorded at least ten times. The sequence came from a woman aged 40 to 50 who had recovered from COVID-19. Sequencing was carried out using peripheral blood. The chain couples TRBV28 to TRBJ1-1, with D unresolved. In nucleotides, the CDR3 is TGTGCCAGCAGTCTCAGTCTCCCTGAAGCTTTCTTT. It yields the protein CASSLSLPEAFF.